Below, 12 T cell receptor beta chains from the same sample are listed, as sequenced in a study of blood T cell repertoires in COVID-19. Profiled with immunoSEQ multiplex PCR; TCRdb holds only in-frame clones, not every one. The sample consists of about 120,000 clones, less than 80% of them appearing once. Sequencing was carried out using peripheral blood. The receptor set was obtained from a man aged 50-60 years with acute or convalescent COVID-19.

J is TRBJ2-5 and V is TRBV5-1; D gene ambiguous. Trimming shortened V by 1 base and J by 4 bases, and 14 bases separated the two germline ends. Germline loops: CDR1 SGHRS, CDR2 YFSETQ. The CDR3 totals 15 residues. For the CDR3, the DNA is TGCGCCAGCAGCTTGAAACCGCAGGTTGGAGAGACCCAGTACTTC. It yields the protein CASSLKPQVGETQYF.

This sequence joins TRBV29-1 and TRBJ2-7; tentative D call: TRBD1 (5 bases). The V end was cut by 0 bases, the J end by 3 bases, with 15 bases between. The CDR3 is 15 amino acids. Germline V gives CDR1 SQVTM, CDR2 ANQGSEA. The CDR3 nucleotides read TGCAGCGTTGAAGATCCCGGGCAGGGTATCTACGAGCAGTACTTC. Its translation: CSVEDPGQGIYEQYF.

This chain's CDR3 is CASSLATGTGAEQYF. As DNA, the CDR3 is TGTGCCAGCAGCTTAGCGACCGGGACAGGGGCCGAGCAGTACTTC. This chain connects TRBV7-9 to TRBJ2-7, with 10 bases matching TRBD1. The CDR3 spans 15 residues. V lost 0 bases, J lost 6 bases, and 5 bases stayed unmatched. Germline CDR1 reads SEHNR; CDR2 reads FQNEAQ (reference sequence).

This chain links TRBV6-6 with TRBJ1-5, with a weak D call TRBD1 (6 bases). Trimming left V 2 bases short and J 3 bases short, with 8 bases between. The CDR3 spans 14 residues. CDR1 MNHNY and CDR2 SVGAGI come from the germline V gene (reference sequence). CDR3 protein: CASSYDRPNQPQHF. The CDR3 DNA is TGTGCCAGCAGTTACGACAGGCCCAATCAGCCCCAGCATTTT.

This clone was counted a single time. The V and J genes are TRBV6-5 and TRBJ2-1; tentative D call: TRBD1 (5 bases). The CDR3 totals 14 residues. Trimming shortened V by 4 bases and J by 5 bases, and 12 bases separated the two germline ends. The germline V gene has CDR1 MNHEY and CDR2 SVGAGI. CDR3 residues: CASSWGPKNNEQFF. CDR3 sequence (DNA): TGTGCCAGCAGTTGGGGCCCTAAAAACAATGAGCAGTTCTTC.

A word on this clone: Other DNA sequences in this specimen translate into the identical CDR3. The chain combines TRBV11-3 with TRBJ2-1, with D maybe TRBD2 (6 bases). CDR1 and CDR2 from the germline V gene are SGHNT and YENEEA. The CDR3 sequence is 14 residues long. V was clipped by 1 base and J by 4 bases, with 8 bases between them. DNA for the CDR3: TGTGCCAGCAGCTTAGCAGGAGGGTACAATGAGCAGTTCTTC. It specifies CASSLAGGYNEQFF.

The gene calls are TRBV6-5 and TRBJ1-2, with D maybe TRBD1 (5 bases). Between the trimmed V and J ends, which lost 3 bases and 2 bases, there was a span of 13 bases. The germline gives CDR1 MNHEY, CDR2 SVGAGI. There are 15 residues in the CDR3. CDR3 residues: CASSYGGTSNYGYTF. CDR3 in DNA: TGTGCCAGCAGTTATGGCGGGACTTCGAACTATGGCTACACCTTC.

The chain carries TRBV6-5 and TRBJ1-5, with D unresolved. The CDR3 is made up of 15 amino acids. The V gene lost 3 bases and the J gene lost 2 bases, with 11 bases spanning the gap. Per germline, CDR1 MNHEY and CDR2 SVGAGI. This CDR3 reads CASSYSPQGNQPQHF. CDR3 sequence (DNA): TGTGCCAGCAGTTATTCCCCCCAGGGCAATCAGCCCCAGCATTTT.

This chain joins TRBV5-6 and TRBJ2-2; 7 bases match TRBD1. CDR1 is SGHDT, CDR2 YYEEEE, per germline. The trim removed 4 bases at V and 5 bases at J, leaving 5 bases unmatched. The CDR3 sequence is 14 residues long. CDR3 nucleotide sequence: TGTGCCAGCAGCAGACAGGGTTGGACCGGGGAGCTGTTTTTT. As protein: CASSRQGWTGELFF.

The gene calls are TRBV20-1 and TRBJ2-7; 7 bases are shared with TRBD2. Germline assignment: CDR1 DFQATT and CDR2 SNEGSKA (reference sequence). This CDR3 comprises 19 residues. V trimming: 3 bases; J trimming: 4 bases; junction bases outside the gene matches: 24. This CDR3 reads CSASPFGIAGPLNRYEQYF. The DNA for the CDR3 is TGCAGTGCTAGTCCTTTCGGGATAGCGGGTCCGTTAAACCGATACGAGCAGTACTTC.

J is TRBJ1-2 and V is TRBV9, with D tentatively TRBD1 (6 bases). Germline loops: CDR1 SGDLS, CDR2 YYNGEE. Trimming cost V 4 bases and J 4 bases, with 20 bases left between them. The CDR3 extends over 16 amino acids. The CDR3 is CASSPMGAAGPYGYTF. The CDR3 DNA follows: TGTGCCAGCAGCCCCATGGGGGCCGCGGGCCCCTATGGCTACACCTTC.

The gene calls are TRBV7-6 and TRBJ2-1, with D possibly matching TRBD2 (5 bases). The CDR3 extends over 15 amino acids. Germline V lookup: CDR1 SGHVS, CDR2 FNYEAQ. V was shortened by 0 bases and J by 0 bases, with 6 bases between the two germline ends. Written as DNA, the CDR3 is TGTGCCAGCAGCTTAGCGGGGAGCTCCTACAATGAGCAGTTCTTC. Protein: CASSLAGSSYNEQFF. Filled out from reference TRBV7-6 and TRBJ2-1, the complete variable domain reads GAGVSQSPRYKVTKRGQDVALRCDPISGHVSLYWYRQALGQGPEFLTYFNYEAQQDKSGLPNDRFSAERPEGSISTLTIQRTEQRDSAMYRCASSLAGSSYNEQFFGPGTRLTVL.